The TCR beta chain under discussion was sequenced for a study of type 1 regulatory T cells. Notes on this clonotype: Its specificity is not known.

TCRdb ran MiXCR on the reads and lists one entry per CDR3 protein. The sample includes 55,000 to 65,000 distinct CDR3 sequences, 62% of them seen just once. Sequencing was carried out using cultured non-Tr1 T cells, either the whole culture or a sorted T cell fraction (not recorded which). This clonotype originated in a human donor in good health.

CDR3 region: CASSLPNGTRKKTYEQYF. CDR3 sequence (DNA): TGTGCCAGCAGTCTCCCGAACGGGACTCGAAAGAAGACCTACGAGCAGTACTTC. The V gene is TRBV7-9, the J gene TRBJ2-7, with D possibly matching TRBD2 (6 bases). The CDR3 has 18 amino acids. In germline, CDR1 is SEHNR, CDR2 FQNEAQ (reference sequence). V shed 6 bases and J shed 2 bases, with 26 bases lying between them.